A selection of T cell receptor beta chains follows, all from one sample in a study of cytomegalovirus exposure and HLA in healthy donors. Assay used: immunoSEQ multiplex PCR; TCRdb lists only in-frame clones, some missing. There are under 200,000 clones in the sample; around four fifths occur only once, and around 1.3% lies in the top ten. Sequenced: PBMCs. Receptors originate from a woman in her 30s in good health and CMV-seronegative. Both conserved end residues are trimmed from each CDR3. A clone size is listed for some rows: how often the clone was seen (once, few, many), or a class if it is expanded.

clone_size,v_call,cdr3_aa
NA,TRBV29-1,SAHGGENEQF
once,TRBV6-1,ASSLTSGGYNEQF
NA,TRBV5-1,ASSRTEPNYGYT
NA,TRBV7-9,ASSRGEGGAGQPQH
NA,TRBV28,ASSLQGPQY
NA,TRBV12-5,ASGPGTLEHEQF
NA,TRBV15,ATSREDRGLGNTIY
NA,TRBV5-1,ASSWEGTGGGNTEAF
once,TRBV5-1,ASSLQWGAGANVLT
NA,TRBV30,AWSVRGVAGQETQY
few,TRBV30,AWSPTGGSTEAF
NA,TRBV2,ASSDRASGGTDTQY
NA,TRBV28,ASSSQGTLGYT
NA,TRBV11-3,ASSFRVYNEQF
NA,TRBV6-6,ATRQGSTNTEAF
NA,TRBV2,ASSEVAESPLH
NA,TRBV19,ASAPQDLFNYGYT
once,TRBV5-1,ASSLRTAPYEQY
NA,TRBV7-2,ASSLQGAGGEQY
NA,TRBV7-9,SSSFREAF
NA,TRBV5-1,ASSSGGQGAAGNTIY
NA,TRBV10-3,AIRGQANQPQH
NA,TRBV4-2,ASRSPWELNSGNTIY
NA,TRBV2,ASRAGGRGNQPQH
once,TRBV7-2,ASRFSWTSLATEAF
NA,TRBV19,ASSIRGGGEKLF
once,TRBV27,ASSFDGGYNEQF
NA,TRBV2,ASSSGTGSTAF
NA,TRBV5-1,ASSPQGFGNTEAF
NA,TRBV15,ATSRDLDLTYYGYT
NA,TRBV9,ASSVGIFTGSPPLH
NA,TRBV29-1,SGSSAGHGYT
NA,TRBV2,ASDAQGVNTEAF
NA,TRBV9,ASSPQLNPGTAYGYT
NA,TRBV7-9,SSSLSTRTFGSSPLH
NA,TRBV5-4,ASSRQQGSNYGYT
NA,TRBV19,ASRPSGGSPGANVLT
few,TRBV28,ASSFRTSGRYNEQF
NA,TRBV5-1,ASSSGGTSGANVLT
NA,TRBV28,ASTSLGTGAYGYT
NA,TRBV30,ACSRDSGNTIY
NA,TRBV5-6,ASSFRFANTEAF
NA,TRBV18,ASSKSGGIDNEQF